This TCR beta chain is drawn from a study of OX40 agonist ivuxolimab in advanced cancers. At the level of the study: The patients' treatment was ivuxolimab, an agonistic anti-OX40 (CD134) antibody. Averaging 60 years in age, with a range of roughly 23 to 80, the cohort was 82.7% male.

The CDR3 extends over 16 amino acids. J was trimmed by 5 bases and V by 5 bases; bases with no gene match: 13. Germline lookup yields CDR1 SEHNR and CDR2 FQNEAQ (reference sequence). Using immunoSEQ multiplex PCR, the repertoire was profiled, and TCRdb retains in-frame clones only, with some absent. The table lists some 35,000 clones, approximately 80% of them singletons. Study-level points and caveats: In the 0.1 to 3.0 mg/kg range, CD4+ and CD8+ blood T cells had expanded clonally by week 6.

Worth noting for this clone: Its specificity is not known.

The TCR originated in an adult with an advanced solid tumor such as melanoma, head and neck, liver or kidney cancer. This material consisted of CD4+ or CD8+ T cells sorted from blood, taken in a trial of the OX40 agonist ivuxolimab. The gene calls are TRBV7-9 and TRBJ2-7, with 9 nucleotides matching TRBD2. The CDR3 loop is CASSPLSRTSVDEQYF. In DNA form, the CDR3 reads TGTGCCAGCAGCCCTCTATCCCGGACTAGCGTCGACGAGCAGTACTTC.